Here is one T cell receptor (beta chain) with its context. V lost 0 bases and J 4 bases, leaving 3 bases between the germline ends. The CDR3 covers 12 residues. Germline CDR1 is SGHDT and CDR2 is YYEEEE. The data were obtained in a study of blood T cell repertoires in COVID-19. Some clones are missing from TCRdb's copy, which holds only in-frame ones; the method was immunoSEQ multiplex PCR. The top ten hold about 6.8% of the sample, which has some 370,000 clones, 90% seen once. This chain uses TRBV5-6 with TRBJ2-3, with no clear D. The sequencing input was peripheral blood. The TCR sequence derives from a man younger than 35 with active or convalescent COVID-19. This CDR3 is CASSLVADTQYF. CDR3 DNA sequence: TGTGCCAGCAGCTTGGTCGCAGATACGCAGTATTTT.